This T cell receptor beta chain comes out of a study of CD8 T cells in Susac syndrome. Across the whole study: Blood was drawn from patients with Susac syndrome. At that point, they were therapy-naive, on corticosteroids, or on intravenous immunoglobulin alone.

In the case of this clonotype: Its antigen is currently unknown.

Germline-derived CDR1 and CDR2 are SGHNT and YYREEE (reference sequence). Trimming cost V 1 base and J 8 bases; bases outside gene matches: 5. The CDR3 contains 15 residues. Random hexamers primed reverse transcription of roughly 0.45 to 1 ug RNA. By means of immunoSEQ multiplex PCR, TCR beta CDR3 spanning 54 Vbeta and 13 Jbeta underwent amplification. A single record per CDR3 protein comes from TCRdb applying MiXCR to the immunoSEQ multiplex PCR reads. In the table there are around 150,000 distinct CDR3 sequences, 95% of which are singletons. Whole-study results and caveats: The authors found fewer than 20 Susac-specific public clones in total CD8+ repertoires and 5 or 6 in CD8+ TEMRA repertoires.

The sequenced material came from CD8+ T cells from PBMCs. This TCR was sampled from a human donor with Susac syndrome. The V gene is TRBV5-4, the J gene TRBJ2-1, with 11 bases aligning to TRBD2. For the CDR3, the DNA is TGTGCCAGCAGCTTGATAGCGGGAGGGCCACATGAGCAGTTCTTC. Translated, it gives CASSLIAGGPHEQFF. Combining the CDR3 with reference TRBV5-4 and TRBJ2-1 gives the whole variable domain ETGVTQSPTHLIKTRGQQVTLRCSSQSGHNTVSWYQQALGQGPQFIFQYYREEENGRGNFPPRFSGLQFPNYSSELNVNALELDDSALYLCASSLIAGGPHEQFFGPGTRLTVL.